The clone carrying this T cell receptor beta chain was observed a few times. The source of the sample is a study of T cell changes during pregnancy in multiple sclerosis. Data came from immunoSEQ multiplex PCR; TCRdb stores just in-frame clones and leaves some out. The sample carries approximately 44,000 clones, 80% to 90% recorded once. The receptor comes from a female donor with multiple sclerosis, enrolled in a pregnancy study. Source: CD4+ T cells from peripheral blood mononuclear cells, taken in the first trimester of pregnancy.

CDR3 nucleotides: TGTGCCAGTAGTATATTGGGCCCCACTGAAGCTTTCTTT. Amino acid sequence: CASSILGPTEAFF. The rearrangement uses TRBV19 and TRBJ1-1; D uncertain. Germline V lookup: CDR1 LNHDA, CDR2 SQIVND (reference sequence). The V and J ends lost 2 bases and 4 bases respectively, with 8 bases between them. The CDR3 runs 13 residues.